The entry below describes one T cell receptor (beta chain). Antigen unknown. CDR3 length equals 16 residues. In germline, CDR1 is DFQATT, CDR2 SNEGSKA (reference sequence). Together with a sample-barcoded 5' primer, a J-beta primer mix was included in a second PCR lasting about 6 to 12 cycles. A template-switch adaptor that had 12 random nucleotides put a tag on each cDNA molecule. Via MiXCR, TCRdb re-called the 5' RACE reads, giving one row per CDR3 protein. The sample yields roughly 700,000 distinct CDR3 sequences, around 48% seen once. These data are taken from a study of blood T cells in healthy people across ages. Study-level findings and limits: Age showed a roughly linear inverse relationship with TCR beta diversity per million T cells. Among long-lived donors, naive CD4+ cells were more numerous and diversity higher than in aged donors.

This sequence joins TRBV20-1 and TRBJ2-5; 8 bases agree with TRBD1. The end of the DNA aligns better with TRBJ2-7, so the J call may be wrong. Sequences were obtained from blood. This sequence was found in a woman aged 55-69 years in good health. The CDR3 region has the DNA TGCAGTGCTAGAGAACCACCCCGGGACAGGACCTACGAGCAGTACTTC. It encodes CSAREPPRDRTYEQYF.